This paragraph reports one T cell receptor beta chain. Its target is unknown. These data are taken from a study of shared clonotypes between healthy human individuals. Authors' methods: Filtering was not the same, since immunoSEQ gave junction-only sequences without quality scores. Produced via immunoSEQ multiplex PCR; TCRdb's table is partial and in-frame only. V, J and clone size reflect that table, while D and trimming were determined from the DNA. The top ten clones hold about 1.5% of a sample with 950,000 to 1,100,000 clones, more than 60% of them seen once. The V and J ends lost 6 bases and 6 bases respectively, with 12 bases between them. CDR3 size: 13 residues. Per germline, CDR1 LNHDA and CDR2 SQIVND (reference sequence). Study results and caveats: Clonotypes not shared had lower generation probabilities than those common to all four donors.

V gene TRBV19 combines with J gene TRBJ1-5; D possibly corresponds to TRBD1 (5 bases). This receptor was taken from a man between 18 and 29 years old in good health. Sequenced: memory CD4+ T cells sorted from blood. Subset defined: CD45RA-negative fraction. The chain's CDR3 is CASREVRGQPQHF. The CDR3 nucleotides are TGTGCCAGTAGAGAGGTTAGGGGTCAGCCCCAGCATTTT.